The following is a T cell receptor (beta chain) sequence with its context. Its antigen is unidentified. The data belong to a study of CD8 T cells in ankylosing spondylitis. Study-wide points: As reported, disease-linked clones showed significant enrichment in matched ankylosing spondylitis synovial fluid.

The CDR3 covers 15 residues. The V and J ends lost 4 bases and 0 bases respectively, with 15 bases between them. Germline V gives CDR1 SQVTM, CDR2 ANQGSEA. Via MiXCR, TCRdb re-called the 5' RACE reads, giving one row per CDR3 protein. This sample has about 400,000 distinct CDR3 sequences, with approximately 20% found just once. Sequencing was done on a sample of blood, either unsorted or a sorted T cell fraction (not recorded which). V and J are TRBV29-1 and TRBJ1-1; D gene uncertain. The receptor comes from a male donor with ankylosing spondylitis or in good health (not recorded which). CDR3 bases: TGCAGCGTTGTACCGGGGAATGGAGTGAACACTGAAGCTTTCTTT. It specifies CSVVPGNGVNTEAFF.